One and the same sample provided the 10 T cell receptor beta chains below, sequenced in a study of T cells in Graves' hyperthyroidism and ophthalmopathy. The source material, RNA transcripts, was used to amplify TCR beta CDR3 regions. The primer set for the first-round RT-PCR of the TCR CDR3 was HTBI. One entry per CDR3 protein, called by TCRdb with MiXCR from the multiplex PCR reads. Of under 400,000 distinct CDR3 sequences in the sample, roughly 25% were seen once. The sequencing sample was made of blood. The receptors shown here come from a man aged 45-65 years with Graves' hyperthyroidism.

J is TRBJ2-5 and V is TRBV27; D may be TRBD1 or TRBD2 (5 bases each). Trimming removed 2 bases from V and 4 bases from J, with 11 bases in between. The germline gives CDR1 MNHEY, CDR2 SMNVEV (reference sequence). CDR3 size: 14 residues. The CDR3 loop is CASSLEGRGETQYF. CDR3 DNA: TGTGCCAGCAGTTTAGAGGGTAGGGGAGAGACCCAGTACTTC.

The rearrangement links TRBV9 to TRBJ2-5; 9 bases map to TRBD2. The CDR3 covers 14 residues. Per the germline V gene, CDR1 is SGDLS and CDR2 is YYNGEE. Trimming at V came to 2 bases and at J to 4 bases, leaving 3 bases not matched to a gene. This CDR3 is CASSVGTSIETQYF. CDR3 DNA sequence: TGTGCCAGCAGCGTCGGGACTAGCATAGAGACCCAGTACTTC.

CDR3 loop: CASSQGLAGVYEQFF. Written as DNA, the CDR3 is TGTGCCAGCAGCCAAGGACTAGCGGGAGTCTATGAGCAGTTCTTC. The chain is built from TRBV7-2 and TRBJ2-1; 13 nucleotides align to TRBD2. Unmatched junction bases numbered 6, after V lost 5 bases and J lost 8 bases. Germline CDR1 SGHTA, CDR2 FQGNSA. The CDR3 is 15 amino acids.

The chain is built from TRBV6-1 and TRBJ1-6, with unresolved D. The germline V gene has CDR1 MNHNS and CDR2 SASEGT. The CDR3 has 14 amino acids. The V end was cut by 2 bases, the J end by 8 bases, with 10 bases between. The CDR3 reads CASSERGSHSPLHF. For the CDR3, the DNA is TGTGCCAGCAGTGAACGGGGATCGCATTCACCCCTCCACTTT.

The chain carries TRBV19 and TRBJ2-3; D possibly corresponds to TRBD2 (5 bases). V dropped 3 bases and J dropped 2 bases, with 12 bases sitting between them. This CDR3 region has 15 residues. Germline lookup yields CDR1 LNHDA and CDR2 SQIVND (reference sequence). The CDR3 here is CASSMGVPHTDTQYF. The CDR3 DNA reads as TGTGCCAGTAGTATGGGAGTACCGCACACAGATACGCAGTATTTT.

This clonotype has just a few counts. V is TRBV7-9 and J is TRBJ2-1; no reliable D call. The CDR3 loop spans 13 amino acids. Trimming took 3 bases from V and 3 from J, leaving 6 bases between them. CDR1 is SEHNR and CDR2 is FQNEAQ in the germline V gene (reference sequence). CDR3 sequence (DNA): TGTGCCAGCAGCTTCAACTACTACAATGAGCAGTTCTTC. Translating gives CASSFNYYNEQFF. Full variable domain (missing parts from reference TRBV7-9 and TRBJ2-1): DTGVSQNPRHKITKRGQNVTFRCDPISEHNRLYWYRQTLGQGPEFLTYFQNEAQLEKSRLLSDRFSAERPKGSFSTLEIQRTEQGDSAMYLCASSFNYYNEQFFGPGTRLTVL.

This clonotype was found many times. This chain links TRBV3-1 with TRBJ2-3, with unresolved D. V lost 4 bases to trimming and J lost 5 bases, with 10 bases between them. The CDR3 runs to 13 residues. From germline, CDR1 is LGHDT and CDR2 YNNKEL (reference sequence). For the CDR3, the DNA is TGTGCCAGCAGCCCCTCTAGGCGAGATACGCAGTATTTT. Its protein product is CASSPSRRDTQYF.

The chain links TRBV2 to TRBJ2-2, with D perhaps matching TRBD2 (6 bases). V dropped 3 bases and J dropped 7 bases, with 15 bases sitting between them. Germline V gene sequence: CDR1 SNHLY, CDR2 FYNNEI. CDR3 size: 15 residues. The CDR3 protein is CASSDVFAGNGELFF. CDR3 bases: TGTGCCAGCAGTGATGTCTTTGCGGGAAACGGGGAGCTGTTTTTT.

This clonotype was counted many times. The V call is TRBV7-2, the J call TRBJ1-1; maybe TRBD1 (5 bases). CDR3 length: 11 residues. Germline V gene lookup returns CDR1 SGHTA and CDR2 FQGNSA. Trimming removed 5 bases from V and 9 bases from J, with 10 bases in between. The CDR3 DNA reads as TGTGCCAGCAGCCACCGACAGAAAGCTTTCTTT. The encoded protein is CASSHRQKAFF.

This sequence joins TRBV27 and TRBJ2-1; D is ambiguous. The CDR3 spans 12 residues. Germline V lookup: CDR1 MNHEY, CDR2 SMNVEV (reference sequence). The V and J ends lost 7 bases and 10 bases respectively, with 14 bases between them. CDR3 amino acids: CASKPAGVEQFF. CDR3 DNA: TGTGCCAGCAAGCCCGCCGGAGTGGAGCAGTTCTTC.